A single sample gave rise to the 31 T cell receptor beta chains below, sequenced in a study of early T cells in non-severe SARS-CoV-2 infection (dated by TCRdb to the early 2020s). To prepare the library, 5' RACE was applied. Instrument on record: NextSeq 500. TCRdb ran its own pipeline on the public reads, namely fastp trimming at Q25 and MiXCR clone calling, and kept in-frame beta chains. A single entry per CDR3 protein holds the most common genes and DNA from its merged rows. The sample table records some 80,000 distinct CDR3 sequences; about 12% of these occur just once. Clones ranked in the top ten supply roughly 16% of the sample. The sequenced sample was whole blood, obtained at baseline. The receptors shown here come from an adult who was a healthcare worker with PCR-confirmed SARS-CoV-2 infection or an uninfected control (not recorded which). The donor label of this sample is uncertain.

J is TRBJ1-2 and V is TRBV12-3 or TRBV12-4, with 8 bases aligning to TRBD1. This CDR3 is 15 amino acids long. Losses at the gene ends were 5 bases for V and 6 bases for J; bases not matched to a gene: 11. CDR3 DNA sequence: TGTGCCAGCAGTCCTGGACAGGGACGGCCAGATGGCTACACCTTC. Translation gives CASSPGQGRPDGYTF.

This clonotype was seen many times. V and J are TRBV7-8 and TRBJ2-1; a possible D gene is TRBD2 (6 bases). The germline CDR1 and CDR2 sequences are SGHVS and FQNEAQ. The CDR3 sequence is 14 residues long. The germline V and J ends were trimmed by 5 bases and 3 bases, with 11 bases remaining between them. DNA for the CDR3: TGTGCCAGCAGCGCTGGGACTCTCTACAATGAGCAGTTCTTC. It yields the protein CASSAGTLYNEQFF.

This chain connects TRBV11-2 to TRBJ1-1, with 7 bases identical to TRBD1. CDR3 length equals 22 residues. Germline CDR1 and CDR2: SGHAT and FQNNGV. Trimming at V came to 1 base and at J to 0 bases, leaving 23 bases not matched to a gene. The CDR3 DNA reads TGTGCCAGCAGCTTAGTGATGGAGGGGGCCACACCGCTGTCCCCAATGAACACTGAAGCTTTCTTT. Translating it yields CASSLVMEGATPLSPMNTEAFF.

This clonotype was observed many times. This sequence joins TRBV7-3 and TRBJ1-1; D is unresolved. V lost 4 bases and J lost 0, with 6 bases in between. Per germline, CDR1 SGHTA and CDR2 FQGTGA. The CDR3 length is 13 residues. The CDR3 region has the DNA TGTGCCAGCAGCTGGGCTATGAACACTGAAGCTTTCTTT. Amino acids: CASSWAMNTEAFF.

The chain uses TRBV5-4 and TRBJ1-1, with a tentative D call TRBD1 (5 bases). This CDR3 region has 14 residues. Per the germline V gene, CDR1 is SGHNT and CDR2 is YYREEE (reference sequence). V was pared by 2 bases and J by 5 bases, with 13 bases between. The CDR3 protein is CASSFLLGETEAFF. The CDR3 nucleotides are TGTGCCAGCAGCTTTCTACTAGGGGAAACTGAAGCTTTCTTT. The full variable domain, its missing parts supplied by reference TRBV5-4 and TRBJ1-1, is ETGVTQSPTHLIKTRGQQVTLRCSSQSGHNTVSWYQQALGQGPQFIFQYYREEENGRGNFPPRFSGLQFPNYSSELNVNALELDDSALYLCASSFLLGETEAFFGQGTRLTVV.

This clonotype was observed at least ten times. The chain couples TRBV18 to TRBJ2-7, with TRBD1 matching over 7 bases. V was pared by 4 bases and J by 4 bases, with 4 bases of the junction left unmatched. Germline V gives CDR1 KGHSH, CDR2 LQKENI. The CDR3 has 13 residues. This CDR3 reads CASSRGTEYEQYF. The CDR3 region has the DNA TGTGCCAGCTCACGAGGGACAGAGTACGAGCAGTACTTC.

The J gene is TRBJ2-1, the V gene TRBV5-1, with D tentatively TRBD2 (6 bases). The germline CDR1 and CDR2 sequences are SGHRS and YFSETQ. CDR3 length: 16 amino acids. The V end was cut by 3 bases, the J end by 6 bases, with 19 bases between. CDR3 in amino acids: CASSSGVPASSNEQFF. CDR3 sequence (DNA): TGCGCCAGCAGCTCGGGGGTCCCGGCGAGTAGCAATGAGCAGTTCTTC. Full variable domain (remainder filled in from reference TRBV5-1 and TRBJ2-1): KAGVTQTPRYLIKTRGQQVTLSCSPISGHRSVSWYQQTPGQGLQFLFEYFSETQRNKGNFPGRFSGRQFSNSRSEMNVSTLELGDSALYLCASSSGVPASSNEQFFGPGTRLTVL.

Only a few counts were recorded for this clonotype. J is TRBJ2-1 and V is TRBV5-1; 9 bases are a match to TRBD1. With V trimmed by 4 bases and J by 3 bases, 5 bases remained unmatched. The CDR3 covers 15 residues. Per the germline V gene, CDR1 is SGHRS and CDR2 is YFSETQ. CDR3 in DNA: TGCGCCAGCAGCGCCGGACAGGGGCTCTACAATGAGCAGTTCTTC. This encodes CASSAGQGLYNEQFF. The whole variable domain, filled in from reference TRBV5-1 and TRBJ2-1, reads KAGVTQTPRYLIKTRGQQVTLSCSPISGHRSVSWYQQTPGQGLQFLFEYFSETQRNKGNFPGRFSGRQFSNSRSEMNVSTLELGDSALYLCASSAGQGLYNEQFFGPGTRLTVL.

The chain links TRBV5-1 to TRBJ2-1; TRBD2 matches 13 bases. CDR1 is SGHRS, CDR2 YFSETQ, per germline. The CDR3 is made up of 17 amino acids. V shed 4 bases and J 2 bases; nucleotides not matched to a gene: 6. Here the CDR3 DNA reads TGCGCCAGCAGCCCTCGGACTAGCGGGAGCGCCTACAATGAGCAGTTCTTC. Protein: CASSPRTSGSAYNEQFF.

In this sample, this clonotype turned up a few times. This chain uses TRBV7-9 with TRBJ2-3, with 7 bases lining up with TRBD2. The CDR3 consists of 14 residues. Germline V CDR1 and CDR2: SEHNR, FQNEAQ (reference sequence). J was trimmed by 2 bases and V by 7 bases; bases with no gene match: 6. The CDR3 here is CASTPRGVTDTQYF. DNA for the CDR3: TGTGCCAGCACCCCCCGGGGGGTCACAGATACGCAGTATTTT.

The sample holds a few counts of this clonotype. This chain links TRBV5-1 with TRBJ2-7; 8 bases are a match to TRBD1. The CDR3 runs to 16 residues. V lost 0 bases to trimming and J lost 6 bases; unmatched junction nucleotides: 11. Germline CDR1 SGHRS, CDR2 YFSETQ. CDR3 sequence (DNA): TGCGCCAGCAGCTTGGCGGGTTCGGGACAGGCCGGCGAGCAGTACTTC. Its translation: CASSLAGSGQAGEQYF.

The sample holds a few counts of this clonotype. The V gene is TRBV3-1, the J gene TRBJ2-7; D uncertain. The V gene lost 1 base and the J gene lost 1 base, with 5 bases spanning the gap. The CDR3 is 13 amino acids. Germline V CDR1 and CDR2: LGHDT, YNNKEL (reference sequence). The CDR3 is CASSQGRSYEQYF. The CDR3 bases are TGTGCCAGCAGCCAAGGCAGGTCCTACGAGCAGTACTTC.

The J gene is TRBJ2-2, the V gene TRBV20-1; 11 nucleotides agree with TRBD2. Germline V gene sequence: CDR1 DFQATT, CDR2 SNEGSKA (reference sequence). Trimming cost V 1 base and J 5 bases; bases outside gene matches: 0. The CDR3 contains 14 residues. CDR3 sequence: CSARVAGGTGELFF. CDR3 bases: TGCAGTGCTAGAGTAGCGGGGGGGACCGGGGAGCTGTTTTTT.

This chain joins TRBV2 and TRBJ2-5; D is perhaps TRBD2 (6 bases). Trimming removed 4 bases from V and 0 bases from J, with 15 bases in between. Germline lookup yields CDR1 SNHLY and CDR2 FYNNEI. CDR3 length: 16 amino acids. CDR3 in DNA: TGTGCCAGCAGTGGAGGGCGCAGGGACTACCAAGAGACCCAGTACTTC. Translation gives CASSGGRRDYQETQYF.

This clonotype has only a few counts. The rearrangement links TRBV3-1 to TRBJ2-1; D might be TRBD2 (7 bases). V lost 1 base and J 9 bases, leaving 13 bases between the germline ends. The CDR3 is 14 amino acids. Per the germline V gene, CDR1 is LGHDT and CDR2 is YNNKEL (reference sequence). CDR3 loop: CASSQGGGAPEQFF. Here the CDR3 DNA reads TGTGCCAGCAGCCAAGGTGGGGGGGCCCCTGAGCAGTTCTTC.

The sample holds many counts of this clonotype. J is TRBJ2-3 and V is TRBV7-8, with D perhaps assigned TRBD1 or TRBD2 (5 bases each). The CDR3 length is 13 residues. With 5 bases removed from V and 1 base from J, the gap between germline ends came to 7 bases. Germline CDR1 SGHVS, CDR2 FQNEAQ. The CDR3 DNA is TGTGCCAGCAGCCGGGACCGCACAGATACGCAGTATTTT. This encodes CASSRDRTDTQYF. Full variable domain (outside the CDR3, taken from reference TRBV7-8 and TRBJ2-3): GAGVSQSPRYKVAKRGQDVALRCDPISGHVSLFWYQQALGQGPEFLTYFQNEAQLDKSGLPSDRFFAERPEGSVSTLKIQRTQQEDSAVYLCASSRDRTDTQYFGPGTRLTVL.

This clonotype was seen at least ten times. The chain joins TRBV7-9 to TRBJ2-5; D is unresolved. Germline CDR1 is SEHNR and CDR2 is FQNEAQ (reference sequence). V shed 1 base and J shed 3 bases, with 6 bases lying between them. This CDR3 region has 13 residues. CDR3 region: CASSLGSKETQYF. The CDR3 DNA is TGTGCCAGCAGCTTAGGCTCAAAAGAGACCCAGTACTTC.

The chain links TRBV7-6 to TRBJ2-3; a possible D gene is TRBD2 (6 bases). Trimming took off 5 bases at V and 3 bases at J, with 21 bases between the two ends. Germline lookup yields CDR1 SGHVS and CDR2 FNYEAQ. This CDR3 spans 17 amino acids. The chain's CDR3 is CASSPRIYGEETDTQYF. The CDR3 DNA is TGTGCCAGCAGCCCCCGGATCTATGGGGAGGAAACAGATACGCAGTATTTT.

V is TRBV18 and J is TRBJ2-7; 8 nucleotides align to TRBD1. J was trimmed by 2 bases and V by 2 bases; bases with no gene match: 2. This CDR3 region has 14 residues. Germline CDR1 reads KGHSH; CDR2 reads LQKENI. For the CDR3, the DNA is TGTGCCAGCTCACCAGAGACAGGGGCCTACGAGCAGTACTTC. Translated: CASSPETGAYEQYF.

In its sample, this clonotype was seen many times. This chain joins TRBV3-1 and TRBJ2-2, with D possibly called TRBD1 or TRBD2 (6 bases each). V was pared by 7 bases and J by 7 bases, with 16 bases between. Per germline, CDR1 LGHDT and CDR2 YNNKEL (reference sequence). CDR3 length: 14 residues. The CDR3 DNA reads TGTGCCAGCACCGGGTCGGGGGCCATCGGGGAGCTGTTTTTT. Its protein is CASTGSGAIGELFF.

This clonotype has at least ten counts. The chain recombines TRBV7-3 with TRBJ1-4, with no clear D. The CDR3 is 14 amino acids. The germline gives CDR1 SGHTA, CDR2 FQGTGA. V dropped 5 bases and J dropped 7 bases, with 14 bases sitting between them. In nucleotides, the CDR3 is TGTGCCAGCAGCCCCACGGAGGTAGCTGAAAAACTGTTTTTT. It codes for CASSPTEVAEKLFF.

The J gene is TRBJ1-5, the V gene TRBV4-2; weak D call: TRBD1 (6 bases). The CDR3 is 15 amino acids. The germline CDR1 and CDR2 sequences are LGHNA and YNFKEQ. Trimming shortened V by 4 bases and J by 4 bases, and 14 bases separated the two germline ends. This CDR3 is CASSPHREGNQPQHF. The CDR3, as DNA: TGTGCCAGCAGCCCCCACAGGGAGGGTAATCAGCCCCAGCATTTT.

In its sample, this clonotype was seen many times. The gene calls are TRBV4-2 and TRBJ2-1, with D possibly matching TRBD2 (5 bases). Trimming stripped 4 bases from V and 4 bases from J, with 8 bases between. CDR3 length equals 13 residues. CDR1 and CDR2 (germline): LGHNA, YNFKEQ. This CDR3 is CASSPAVYNEQFF. DNA for the CDR3: TGTGCCAGCAGCCCAGCGGTTTACAATGAGCAGTTCTTC.

This clonotype was seen at least ten times. This CDR3 reads CASSFGLAGFTGELFF. CDR3 nucleotide sequence: TGTGCCAGCAGCTTCGGACTAGCGGGGTTCACCGGGGAGCTGTTTTTT. The genes are TRBV11-2 and TRBJ2-2; 12 bases map to TRBD2. V lost 3 bases, J lost 4 bases, and 3 bases stayed unmatched. CDR3 length: 16 residues. Germline CDR1 and CDR2: SGHAT and FQNNGV.

The chain joins TRBV20-1 to TRBJ1-1; 8 nucleotides agree with TRBD1. From germline, CDR1 is DFQATT and CDR2 SNEGSKA (reference sequence). The CDR3 is 16 residues long. Losses at the gene ends were 0 bases for V and 3 bases for J; bases not matched to a gene: 9. The CDR3 is CSAREFRGRRDTEAFF. In DNA form, the CDR3 reads TGCAGTGCTAGAGAATTCAGGGGGCGCAGGGACACTGAAGCTTTCTTT.

This clonotype was recorded a few times. J is TRBJ2-5 and V is TRBV7-2; D is possibly TRBD2 (5 bases). The V end was cut by 5 bases, the J end by 2 bases, with 15 bases between. The CDR3 sequence is 15 residues long. Per germline, CDR1 SGHTA and CDR2 FQGNSA. CDR3 DNA sequence: TGTGCCAGCAGCCGCCCTTTGGGCGGGCAAGAGACCCAGTACTTC. Translation gives CASSRPLGGQETQYF.

The V call is TRBV7-6, the J call TRBJ2-2, with unresolved D. Trimming removed 5 bases at V and 4 bases at J, with 14 bases between. Looked up from germline, CDR1 is SGHVS and CDR2 is FNYEAQ. The CDR3 has 15 amino acids. CDR3 nucleotide sequence: TGTGCCAGCAGCCCCGAGCACGCGTTCACCGGGGAGCTGTTTTTT. Its protein product is CASSPEHAFTGELFF.

This clonotype came up a few times. The V and J genes are TRBV7-9 and TRBJ2-7, with D possibly being TRBD1 (6 bases). Germline V lookup: CDR1 SEHNR, CDR2 FQNEAQ (reference sequence). V was trimmed by 1 base and J by 7 bases, leaving 14 bases between them. This CDR3 has 14 amino acids. The CDR3 DNA is TGTGCCAGCAGCTTAGTCTTGGGGGCAGATGAGCAGTACTTC. Its protein product is CASSLVLGADEQYF. Supplemented by reference TRBV7-9 and TRBJ2-7, the full variable domain reads DTGVSQNPRHKITKRGQNVTFRCDPISEHNRLYWYRQTLGQGPEFLTYFQNEAQLEKSRLLSDRFSAERPKGSFSTLEIQRTEQGDSAMYLCASSLVLGADEQYFGPGTRLTVT.

This chain uses TRBV3-1 with TRBJ2-7; TRBD2 matches at 9 bases. The CDR3 consists of 16 residues. Trimming took 3 bases from V and 6 from J; bases not matched to a gene: 12. Germline-derived CDR1 and CDR2 are LGHDT and YNNKEL (reference sequence). DNA of the CDR3: TGTGCCAGCAGCCATGCCGGACTAGCGTGGCGGCCCGAGCAGTACTTC. Protein sequence: CASSHAGLAWRPEQYF.

The chain combines TRBV6-2 or TRBV6-3 with TRBJ2-5; 7 bases fit TRBD2. Germline CDR1 MNHEY, CDR2 SVGEGT. V shed 5 bases, J shed 2 bases, and the junction held 5 bases outside the gene matches. This CDR3 has 14 residues. CDR3 coding DNA: TGTGCCAGCAGTGAATCAGCGGGACAAGAGACCCAGTACTTC. This gives the protein CASSESAGQETQYF.

CDR3 protein: CASSEGQGAHYGYTF. As DNA, the CDR3 is TGCGCCAGCAGCGAGGGACAGGGGGCCCACTATGGCTACACCTTC. The chain has TRBV10-2 and TRBJ1-2, with 12 bases that match TRBD1. The length of the CDR3 is 15 residues. With V trimmed by 6 bases and J by 3 bases, 5 bases remained unmatched. Germline assignment: CDR1 WSHSY and CDR2 SAAADI.